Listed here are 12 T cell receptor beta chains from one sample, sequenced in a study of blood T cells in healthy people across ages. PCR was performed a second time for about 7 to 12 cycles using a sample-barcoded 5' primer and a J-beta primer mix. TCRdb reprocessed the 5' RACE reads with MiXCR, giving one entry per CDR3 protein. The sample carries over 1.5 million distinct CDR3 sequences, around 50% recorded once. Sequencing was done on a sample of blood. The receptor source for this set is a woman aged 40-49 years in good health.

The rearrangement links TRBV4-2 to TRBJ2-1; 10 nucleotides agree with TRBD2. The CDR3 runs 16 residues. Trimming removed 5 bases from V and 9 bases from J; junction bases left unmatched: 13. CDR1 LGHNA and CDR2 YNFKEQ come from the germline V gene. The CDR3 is CASSELAGPLGSEQFF. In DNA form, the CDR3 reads TGTGCCAGCAGCGAACTAGCGGGGCCCTTGGGGAGTGAGCAGTTCTTC.

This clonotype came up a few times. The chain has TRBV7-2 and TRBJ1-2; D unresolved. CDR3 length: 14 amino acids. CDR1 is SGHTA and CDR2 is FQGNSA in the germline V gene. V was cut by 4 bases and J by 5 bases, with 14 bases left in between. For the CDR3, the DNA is TGTGCCAGCAGCTCCCCCGACGCGGTTTATGGCTACACCTTC. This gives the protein CASSSPDAVYGYTF. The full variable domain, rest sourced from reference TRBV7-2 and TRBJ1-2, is GAGVSQSPSNKVTEKGKDVELRCDPISGHTALYWYRQSLGQGLEFLIYFQGNSAPDKSGLPSDRFSAERTGGSVSTLTIQRTQQEDSAVYLCASSSPDAVYGYTFGSGTRLTVV.

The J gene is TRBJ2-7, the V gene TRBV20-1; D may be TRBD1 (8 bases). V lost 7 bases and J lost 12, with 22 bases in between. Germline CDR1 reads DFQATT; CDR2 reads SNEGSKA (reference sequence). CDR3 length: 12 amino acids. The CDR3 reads CSGLGQGGGTYF. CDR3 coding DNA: TGCAGTGGACTCGGACAGGGAGGGGGGACGTACTTC.

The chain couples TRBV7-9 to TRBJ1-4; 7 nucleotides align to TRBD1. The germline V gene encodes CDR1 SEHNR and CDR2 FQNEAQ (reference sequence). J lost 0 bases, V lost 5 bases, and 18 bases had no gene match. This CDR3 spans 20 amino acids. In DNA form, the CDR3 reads TGTGCCAGCAGCCCCCCCGGGGGGGGACAGCAGAGTCCAACTAATGAAAAACTGTTTTTT. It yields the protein CASSPPGGGQQSPTNEKLFF.

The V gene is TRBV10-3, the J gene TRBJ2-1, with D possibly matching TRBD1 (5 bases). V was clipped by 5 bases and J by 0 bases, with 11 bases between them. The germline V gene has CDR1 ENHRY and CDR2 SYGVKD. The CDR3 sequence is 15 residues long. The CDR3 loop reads CAISLRDLSYNEQFF. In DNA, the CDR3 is TGTGCCATCAGTCTCAGGGATCTCTCCTACAATGAGCAGTTCTTC.

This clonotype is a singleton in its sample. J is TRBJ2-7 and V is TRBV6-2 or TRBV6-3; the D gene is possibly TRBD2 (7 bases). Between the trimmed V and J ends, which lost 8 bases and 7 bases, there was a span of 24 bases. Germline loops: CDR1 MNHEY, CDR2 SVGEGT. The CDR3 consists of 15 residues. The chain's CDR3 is CASLRGGVSYNEQYF. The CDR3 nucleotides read TGTGCCAGCCTAAGGGGGGGCGTTTCCTACAATGAGCAGTACTTC.

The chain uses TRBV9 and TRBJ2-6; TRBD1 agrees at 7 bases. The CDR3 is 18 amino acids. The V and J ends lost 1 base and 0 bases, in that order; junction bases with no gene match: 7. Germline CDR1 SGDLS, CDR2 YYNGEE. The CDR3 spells CASSVSGQVFSGANVLTF. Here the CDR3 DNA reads TGTGCCAGCAGCGTAAGCGGACAGGTGTTCTCTGGGGCCAACGTCCTGACTTTC.

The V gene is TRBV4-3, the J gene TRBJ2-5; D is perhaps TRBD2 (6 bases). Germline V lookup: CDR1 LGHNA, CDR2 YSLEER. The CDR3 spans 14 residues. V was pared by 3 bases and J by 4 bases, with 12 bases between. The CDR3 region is CASSQARGGETQYF. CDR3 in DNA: TGCGCCAGCAGCCAGGCCCGGGGAGGAGAGACCCAGTACTTC.

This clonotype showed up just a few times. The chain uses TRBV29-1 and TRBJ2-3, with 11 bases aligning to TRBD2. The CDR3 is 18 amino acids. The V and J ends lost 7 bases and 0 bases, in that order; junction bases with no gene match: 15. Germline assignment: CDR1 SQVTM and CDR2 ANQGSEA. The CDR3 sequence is CSAVATSGGPTSTDTQYF. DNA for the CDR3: TGCAGCGCCGTGGCTACTAGCGGGGGTCCCACTAGCACAGATACGCAGTATTTT.

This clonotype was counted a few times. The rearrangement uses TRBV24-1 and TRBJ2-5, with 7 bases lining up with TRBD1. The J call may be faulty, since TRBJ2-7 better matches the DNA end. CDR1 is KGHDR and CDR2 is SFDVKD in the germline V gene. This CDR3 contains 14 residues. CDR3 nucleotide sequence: TGTGCCAGTATACAGGGGATGGGTGACTACGAGCAGTACTTC. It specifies CASIQGMGDYEQYF.

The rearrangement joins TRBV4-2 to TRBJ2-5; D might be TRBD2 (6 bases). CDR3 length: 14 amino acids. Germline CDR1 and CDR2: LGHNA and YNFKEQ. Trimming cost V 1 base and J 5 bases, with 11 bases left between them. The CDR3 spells CASSQAGEEETQYF. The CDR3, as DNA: TGTGCCAGCAGCCAAGCGGGGGAGGAGGAGACCCAGTACTTC.

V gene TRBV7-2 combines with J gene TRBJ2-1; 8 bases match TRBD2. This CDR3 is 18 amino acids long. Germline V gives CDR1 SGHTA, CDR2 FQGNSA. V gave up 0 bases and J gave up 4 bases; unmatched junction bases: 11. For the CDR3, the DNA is TGTGCCAGCAGCTTAGCTCCGACTAGCGCGGGACCTTACAATGAGCAGTTCTTC. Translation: CASSLAPTSAGPYNEQFF.